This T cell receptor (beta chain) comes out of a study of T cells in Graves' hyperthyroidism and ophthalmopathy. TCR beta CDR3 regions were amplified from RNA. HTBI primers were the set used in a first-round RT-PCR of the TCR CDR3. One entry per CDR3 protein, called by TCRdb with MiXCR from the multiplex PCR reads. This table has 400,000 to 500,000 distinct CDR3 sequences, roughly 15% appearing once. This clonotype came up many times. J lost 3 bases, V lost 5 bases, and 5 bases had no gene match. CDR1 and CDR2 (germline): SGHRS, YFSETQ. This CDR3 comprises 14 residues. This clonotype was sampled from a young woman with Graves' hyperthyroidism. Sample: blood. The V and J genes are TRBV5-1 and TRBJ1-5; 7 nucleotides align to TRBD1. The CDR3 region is CASRPDRSNQPQHF. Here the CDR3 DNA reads TGCGCCAGCAGACCGGACAGGTCCAATCAGCCCCAGCATTTT.